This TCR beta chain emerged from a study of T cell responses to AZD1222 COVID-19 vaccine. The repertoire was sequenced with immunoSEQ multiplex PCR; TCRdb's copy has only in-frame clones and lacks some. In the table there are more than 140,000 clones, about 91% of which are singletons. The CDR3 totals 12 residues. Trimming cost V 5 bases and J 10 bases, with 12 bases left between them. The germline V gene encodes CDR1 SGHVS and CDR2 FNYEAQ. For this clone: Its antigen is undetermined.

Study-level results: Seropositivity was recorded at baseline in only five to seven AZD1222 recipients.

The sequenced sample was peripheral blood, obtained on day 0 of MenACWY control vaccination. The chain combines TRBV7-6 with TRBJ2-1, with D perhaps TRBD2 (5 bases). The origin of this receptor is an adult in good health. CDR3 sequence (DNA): TGTGCCAGCAGCCGTAACACGGGGGAGCAGTTCTTC. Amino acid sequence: CASSRNTGEQFF.